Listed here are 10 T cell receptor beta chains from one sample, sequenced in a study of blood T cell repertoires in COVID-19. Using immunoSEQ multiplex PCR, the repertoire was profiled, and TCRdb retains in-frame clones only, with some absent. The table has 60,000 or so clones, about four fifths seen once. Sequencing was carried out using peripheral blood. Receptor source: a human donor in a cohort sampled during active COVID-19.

CDR3 loop: CASSLDSSGANVLTF. The CDR3 DNA follows: TGTGCCAGCTCATTAGACAGCTCTGGGGCCAACGTCCTGACTTTC. This chain uses TRBV18 with TRBJ2-6, with a possible D match to TRBD1 (5 bases). Germline V CDR1 and CDR2: KGHSH, LQKENI. The CDR3 extends over 15 amino acids. Trimming removed 5 bases from V and 0 bases from J, with 8 bases in between. The full variable domain, rest sourced from reference TRBV18 and TRBJ2-6, is NAGVMQNPRHLVRRRGQEARLRCSPMKGHSHVYWYRQLPEEGLKFMVYLQKENIIDESGMPKERFSAEFPKEGPSILRIQQVVRGDSAAYFCASSLDSSGANVLTFGAGSRLTVL.

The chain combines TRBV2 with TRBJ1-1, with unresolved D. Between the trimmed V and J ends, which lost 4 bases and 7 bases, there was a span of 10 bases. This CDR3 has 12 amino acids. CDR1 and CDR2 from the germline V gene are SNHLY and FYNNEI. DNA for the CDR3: TGTGCCAGCAGTGGAACAGCAGGTGAAGCTTTCTTT. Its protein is CASSGTAGEAFF.

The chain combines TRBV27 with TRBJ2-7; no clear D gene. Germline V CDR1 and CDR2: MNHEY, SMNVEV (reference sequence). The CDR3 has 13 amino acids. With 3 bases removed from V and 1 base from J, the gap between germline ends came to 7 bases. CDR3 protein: CASSFSVSYEQYF. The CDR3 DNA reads TGTGCCAGCAGTTTCTCAGTTTCCTACGAGCAGTACTTC.

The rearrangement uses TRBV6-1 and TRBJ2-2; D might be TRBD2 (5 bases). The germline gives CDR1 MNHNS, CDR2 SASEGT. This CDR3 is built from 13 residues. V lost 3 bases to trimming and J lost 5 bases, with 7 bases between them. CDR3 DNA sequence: TGTGCCAGCAGTGACCGGGGAACCGGGGAGCTGTTTTTT. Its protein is CASSDRGTGELFF.

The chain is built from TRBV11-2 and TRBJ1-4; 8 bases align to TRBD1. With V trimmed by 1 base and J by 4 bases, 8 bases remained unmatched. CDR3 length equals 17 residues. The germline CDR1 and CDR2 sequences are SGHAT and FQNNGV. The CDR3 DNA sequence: TGTGCCAGCAGCTTAGCGGCAGGGGGCCTTTTTAATGAAAAACTGTTTTTT. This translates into CASSLAAGGLFNEKLFF.

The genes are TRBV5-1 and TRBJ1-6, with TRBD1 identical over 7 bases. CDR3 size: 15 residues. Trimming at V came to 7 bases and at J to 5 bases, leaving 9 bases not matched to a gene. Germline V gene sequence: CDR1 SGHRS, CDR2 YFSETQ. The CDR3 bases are TGCGCCAGCCGAGGGGGCCGTCGTAATAATTCACCCCTCCACTTT. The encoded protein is CASRGGRRNNSPLHF.

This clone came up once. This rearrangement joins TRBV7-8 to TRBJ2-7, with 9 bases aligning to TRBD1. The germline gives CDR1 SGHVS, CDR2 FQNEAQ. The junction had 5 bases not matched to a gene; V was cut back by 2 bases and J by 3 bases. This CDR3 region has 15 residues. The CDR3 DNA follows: TGTGCCAGCAGCTTAAACGGACAGGGGTTCTACGAGCAGTACTTC. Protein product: CASSLNGQGFYEQYF.

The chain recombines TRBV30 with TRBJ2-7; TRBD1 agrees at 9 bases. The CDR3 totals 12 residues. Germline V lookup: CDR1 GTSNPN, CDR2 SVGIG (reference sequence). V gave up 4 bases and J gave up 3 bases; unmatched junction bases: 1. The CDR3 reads CAWNRGHYEQYF. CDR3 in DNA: TGTGCCTGGAACAGGGGGCACTACGAGCAGTACTTC.

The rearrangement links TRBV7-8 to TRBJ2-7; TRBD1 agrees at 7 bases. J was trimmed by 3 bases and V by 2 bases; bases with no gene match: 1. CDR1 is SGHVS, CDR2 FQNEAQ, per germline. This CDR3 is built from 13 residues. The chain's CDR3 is CASSLQGDYEQYF. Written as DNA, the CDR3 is TGTGCCAGCAGCTTACAGGGGGACTACGAGCAGTACTTC.

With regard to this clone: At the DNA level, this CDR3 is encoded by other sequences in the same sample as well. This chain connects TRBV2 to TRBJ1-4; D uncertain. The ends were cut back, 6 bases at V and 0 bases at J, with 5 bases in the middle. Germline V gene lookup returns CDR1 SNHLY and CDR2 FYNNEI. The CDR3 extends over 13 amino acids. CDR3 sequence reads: CASSGATNEKLFF. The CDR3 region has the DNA TGTGCCAGCAGCGGAGCAACTAATGAAAAACTGTTTTTT.